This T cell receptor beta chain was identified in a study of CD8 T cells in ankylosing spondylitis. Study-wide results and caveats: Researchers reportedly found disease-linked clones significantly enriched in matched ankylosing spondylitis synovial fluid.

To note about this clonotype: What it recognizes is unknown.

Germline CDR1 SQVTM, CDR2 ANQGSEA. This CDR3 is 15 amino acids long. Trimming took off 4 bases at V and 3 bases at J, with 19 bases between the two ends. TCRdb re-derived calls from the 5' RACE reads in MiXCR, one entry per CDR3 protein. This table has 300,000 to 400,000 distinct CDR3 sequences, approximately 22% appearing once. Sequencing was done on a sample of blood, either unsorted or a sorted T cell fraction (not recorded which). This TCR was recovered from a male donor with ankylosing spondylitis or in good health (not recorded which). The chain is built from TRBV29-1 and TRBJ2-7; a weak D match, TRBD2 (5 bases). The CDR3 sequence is CSVVNSEDEGYEQYF. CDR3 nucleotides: TGCAGCGTTGTTAATTCTGAAGATGAGGGCTACGAGCAGTACTTC.